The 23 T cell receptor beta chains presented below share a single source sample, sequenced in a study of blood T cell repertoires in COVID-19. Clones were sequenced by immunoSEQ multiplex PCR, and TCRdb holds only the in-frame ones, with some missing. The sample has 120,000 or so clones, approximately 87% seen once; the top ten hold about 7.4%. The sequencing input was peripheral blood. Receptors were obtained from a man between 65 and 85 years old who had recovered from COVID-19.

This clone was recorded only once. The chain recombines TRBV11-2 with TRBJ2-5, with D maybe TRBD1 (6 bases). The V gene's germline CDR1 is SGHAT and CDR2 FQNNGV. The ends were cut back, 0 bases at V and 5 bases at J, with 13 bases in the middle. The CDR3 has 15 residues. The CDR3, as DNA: TGTGCCAGCAGCTTAGATCAGGGGAATCGGGAGACCCAGTACTTC. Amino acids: CASSLDQGNRETQYF.

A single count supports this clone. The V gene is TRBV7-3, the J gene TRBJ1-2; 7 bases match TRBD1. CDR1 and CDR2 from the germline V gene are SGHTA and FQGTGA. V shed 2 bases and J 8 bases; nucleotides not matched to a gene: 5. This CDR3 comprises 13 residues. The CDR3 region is CASSLQGVNGYTF. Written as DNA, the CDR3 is TGTGCCAGCAGCTTACAGGGGGTCAACGGCTACACCTTC.

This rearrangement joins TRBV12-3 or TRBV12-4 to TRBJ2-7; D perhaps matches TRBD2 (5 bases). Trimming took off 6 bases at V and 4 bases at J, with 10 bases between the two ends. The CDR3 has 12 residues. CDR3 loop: CASSGRGYEQYF. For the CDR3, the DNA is TGTGCCAGCAGCGGCCGGGGTTACGAGCAGTACTTC.

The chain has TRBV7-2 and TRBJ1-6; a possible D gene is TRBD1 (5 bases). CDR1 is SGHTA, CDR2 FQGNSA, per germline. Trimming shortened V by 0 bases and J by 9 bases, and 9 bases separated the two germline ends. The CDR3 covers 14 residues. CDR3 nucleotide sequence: TGTGCCAGCAGCTTAGCAAGGGGTGGTTCACCCCTCCACTTT. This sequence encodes CASSLARGGSPLHF.

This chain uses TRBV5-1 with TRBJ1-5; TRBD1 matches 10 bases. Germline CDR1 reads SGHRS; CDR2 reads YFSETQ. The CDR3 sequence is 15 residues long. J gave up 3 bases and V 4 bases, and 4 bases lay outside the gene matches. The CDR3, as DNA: TGCGCCAGCAGCGCCGGGACAGGGGACAATCAGCCCCAGCATTTT. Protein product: CASSAGTGDNQPQHF.

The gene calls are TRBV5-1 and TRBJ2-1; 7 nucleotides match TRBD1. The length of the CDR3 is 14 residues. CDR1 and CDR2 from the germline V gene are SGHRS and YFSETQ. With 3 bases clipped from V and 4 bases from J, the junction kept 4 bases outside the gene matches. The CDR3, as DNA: TGCGCCAGCAGCTCGGGACAGACGTACAATGAGCAGTTCTTC. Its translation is CASSSGQTYNEQFF. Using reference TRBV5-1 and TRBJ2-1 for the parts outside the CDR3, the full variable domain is KAGVTQTPRYLIKTRGQQVTLSCSPISGHRSVSWYQQTPGQGLQFLFEYFSETQRNKGNFPGRFSGRQFSNSRSEMNVSTLELGDSALYLCASSSGQTYNEQFFGPGTRLTVL.

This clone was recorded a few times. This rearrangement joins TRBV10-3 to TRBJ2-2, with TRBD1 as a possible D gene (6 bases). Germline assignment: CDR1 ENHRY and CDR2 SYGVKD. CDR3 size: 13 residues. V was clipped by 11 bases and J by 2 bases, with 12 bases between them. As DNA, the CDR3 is TGTGCCTTCCCGACAGGTAACACCGGGGAGCTGTTTTTT. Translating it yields CAFPTGNTGELFF.

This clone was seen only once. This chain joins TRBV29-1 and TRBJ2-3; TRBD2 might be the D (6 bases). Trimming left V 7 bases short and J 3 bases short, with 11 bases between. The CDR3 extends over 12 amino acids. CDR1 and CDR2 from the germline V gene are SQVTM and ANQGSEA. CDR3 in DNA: TGCAGCGAGATGGAGGGGACAGATACGCAGTATTTT. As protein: CSEMEGTDTQYF.

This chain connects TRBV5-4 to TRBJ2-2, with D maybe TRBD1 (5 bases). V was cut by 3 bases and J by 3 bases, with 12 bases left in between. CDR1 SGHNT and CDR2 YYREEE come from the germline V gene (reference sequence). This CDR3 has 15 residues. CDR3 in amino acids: CASSSSQGYTGELFF. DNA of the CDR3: TGTGCCAGCAGCTCAAGTCAGGGCTACACCGGGGAGCTGTTTTTT.

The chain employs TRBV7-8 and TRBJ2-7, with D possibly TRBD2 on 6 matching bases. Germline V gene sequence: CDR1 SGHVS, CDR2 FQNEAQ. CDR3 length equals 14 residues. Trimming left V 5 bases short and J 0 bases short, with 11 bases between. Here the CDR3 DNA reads TGTGCCAGCAGCAAGGGCGGGGACTCCTACGAGCAGTACTTC. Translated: CASSKGGDSYEQYF.

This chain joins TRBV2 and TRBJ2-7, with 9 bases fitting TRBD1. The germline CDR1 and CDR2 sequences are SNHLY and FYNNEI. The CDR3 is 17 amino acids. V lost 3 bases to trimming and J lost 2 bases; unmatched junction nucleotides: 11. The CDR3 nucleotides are TGTGCCAGCAGTGAGCCGGGACAGGGCGCGGTGGCCTACGAGCAGTACTTC. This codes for CASSEPGQGAVAYEQYF. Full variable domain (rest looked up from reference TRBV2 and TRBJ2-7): EPEVTQTPSHQVTQMGQEVILRCVPISNHLYFYWYRQILGQKVEFLVSFYNNEISEKSEIFDDQFSVERPDGSNFTLKIRSTKLEDSAMYFCASSEPGQGAVAYEQYFGPGTRLTVT.

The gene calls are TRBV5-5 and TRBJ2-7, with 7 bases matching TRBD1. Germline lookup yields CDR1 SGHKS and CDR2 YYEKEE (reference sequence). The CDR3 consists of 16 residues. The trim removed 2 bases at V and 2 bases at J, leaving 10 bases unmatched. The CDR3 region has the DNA TGTGCCAGCAGCTTCCTGACAGGGACCCTTACCTACGAGCAGTACTTC. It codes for CASSFLTGTLTYEQYF.

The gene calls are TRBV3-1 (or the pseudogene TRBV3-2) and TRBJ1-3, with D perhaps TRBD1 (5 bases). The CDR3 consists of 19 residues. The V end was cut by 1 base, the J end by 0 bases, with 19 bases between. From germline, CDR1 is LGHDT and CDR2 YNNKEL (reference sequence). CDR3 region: CASSQVRGDQVSSGNTIYF. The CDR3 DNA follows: TGTGCCAGCAGCCAAGTTCGGGGGGACCAGGTGAGCTCTGGAAACACCATATATTTT.

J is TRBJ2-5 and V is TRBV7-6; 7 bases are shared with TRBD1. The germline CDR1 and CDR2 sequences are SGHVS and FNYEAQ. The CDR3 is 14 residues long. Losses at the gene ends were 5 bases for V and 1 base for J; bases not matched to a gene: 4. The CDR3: CASSLQGTQETQYF. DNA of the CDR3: TGTGCCAGCAGCCTACAGGGGACCCAAGAGACCCAGTACTTC.

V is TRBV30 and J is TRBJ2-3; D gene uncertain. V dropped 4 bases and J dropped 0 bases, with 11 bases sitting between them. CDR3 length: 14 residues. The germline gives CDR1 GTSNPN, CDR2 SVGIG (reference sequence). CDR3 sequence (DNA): TGTGCCTGGACGGCAGGAACTAGCACAGATACGCAGTATTTT. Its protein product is CAWTAGTSTDTQYF.

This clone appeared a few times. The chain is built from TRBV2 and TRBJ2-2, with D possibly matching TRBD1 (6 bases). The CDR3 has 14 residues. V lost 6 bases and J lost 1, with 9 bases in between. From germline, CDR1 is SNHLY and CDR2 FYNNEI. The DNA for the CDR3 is TGTGCCAGCAGGAGGGGACAGAACACCGGGGAGCTGTTTTTT. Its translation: CASRRGQNTGELFF. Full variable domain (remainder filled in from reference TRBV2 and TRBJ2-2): EPEVTQTPSHQVTQMGQEVILRCVPISNHLYFYWYRQILGQKVEFLVSFYNNEISEKSEIFDDQFSVERPDGSNFTLKIRSTKLEDSAMYFCASRRGQNTGELFFGEGSRLTVL.

CDR3 loop: CASSLIQGIDTEAFF. CDR3 DNA sequence: TGTGCCAGCAGTTTAATCCAGGGGATCGACACTGAAGCTTTCTTT. This rearrangement joins TRBV27 to TRBJ1-1; TRBD1 is a possible D gene (6 bases). Germline CDR1 reads MNHEY; CDR2 reads SMNVEV (reference sequence). With 2 bases removed from V and 3 bases from J, the gap between germline ends came to 13 bases. This CDR3 contains 15 residues.

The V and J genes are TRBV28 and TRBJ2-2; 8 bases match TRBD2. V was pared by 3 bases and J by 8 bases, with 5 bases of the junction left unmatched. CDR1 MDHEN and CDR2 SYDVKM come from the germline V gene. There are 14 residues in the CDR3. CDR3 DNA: TGTGCCAGCAGTTTTAGCGGGGCAGCGGGGGAGCTGTTTTTT. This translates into CASSFSGAAGELFF.

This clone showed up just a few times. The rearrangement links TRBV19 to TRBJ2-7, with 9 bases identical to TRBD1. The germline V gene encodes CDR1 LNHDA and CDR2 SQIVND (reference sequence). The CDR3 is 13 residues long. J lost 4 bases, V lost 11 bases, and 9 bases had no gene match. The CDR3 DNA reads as TGTGCCCCCAACAGGGGGCGCAGGTACGAGCAGTACTTC. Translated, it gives CAPNRGRRYEQYF.

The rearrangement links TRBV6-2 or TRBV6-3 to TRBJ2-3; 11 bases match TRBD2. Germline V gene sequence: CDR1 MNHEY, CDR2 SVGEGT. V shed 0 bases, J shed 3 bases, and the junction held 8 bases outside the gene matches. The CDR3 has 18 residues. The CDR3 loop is CASSYSTSASGGTDTQYF. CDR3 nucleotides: TGTGCCAGCAGTTACTCGACATCCGCTAGCGGGGGGACAGATACGCAGTATTTT.

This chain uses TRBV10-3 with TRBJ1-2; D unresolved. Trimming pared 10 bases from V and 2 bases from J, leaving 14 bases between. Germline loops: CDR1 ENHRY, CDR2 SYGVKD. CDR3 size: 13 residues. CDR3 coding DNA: TGTGCCACCCAGATGGAGCCGAACTATGGCTACACCTTC. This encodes CATQMEPNYGYTF.

CDR3 nucleotide sequence: TGTGCCAGCAGTTTATATGCTACTAGCACAGATACGCAGTATTTT. This encodes CASSLYATSTDTQYF. The chain has TRBV27 and TRBJ2-3; unclear D gene. The CDR3 length is 15 residues. Trimming took off 1 base at V and 0 bases at J, with 8 bases between the two ends. Germline V lookup: CDR1 MNHEY, CDR2 SMNVEV (reference sequence).

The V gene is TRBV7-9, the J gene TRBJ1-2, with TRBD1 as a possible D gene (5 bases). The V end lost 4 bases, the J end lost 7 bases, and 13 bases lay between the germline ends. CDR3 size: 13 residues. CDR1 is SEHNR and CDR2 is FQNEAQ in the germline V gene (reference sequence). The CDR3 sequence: CASSSTAYFGYTF. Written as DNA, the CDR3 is TGTGCCAGCAGCTCGACAGCGTATTTTGGCTACACCTTC.